This TCR beta chain emerged from a study of Ad26.COV2.S vaccination and SARS-CoV-2 variants. Clones were read by immunoSEQ multiplex PCR, and TCRdb kept only the in-frame ones, dropping some. This sample has roughly 400,000 clones, with around 92% found just once. This CDR3 has 19 residues. V lost 3 bases to trimming and J lost 1 base; unmatched junction nucleotides: 11. CDR1 LGHDT and CDR2 YNNKEL come from the germline V gene (reference sequence). As for treatment: over 15 received Ad26.COV2.S at low or high dose, single or two shots; roughly five received placebo; per-sample allocation not given. Each sample was drawn 63 days after the first injection (of vaccine or placebo). This clone was detected once.

This TCR derives from a person between 18 and 59 years old who received the Ad26.COV2.S COVID-19 vaccine or a placebo. The material sequenced was peripheral blood, taken in a trial of Ad26.COV2.S vaccine versus placebo. The V call is TRBV3-1 (or the pseudogene TRBV3-2), the J call TRBJ2-3; TRBD2 aligns across 12 bases. The CDR3 spells CASSHKVTSGGRGTDTQYF. The CDR3 nucleotides read TGTGCCAGCAGCCACAAGGTCACTAGCGGGGGGAGGGGCACAGATACGCAGTATTTT.